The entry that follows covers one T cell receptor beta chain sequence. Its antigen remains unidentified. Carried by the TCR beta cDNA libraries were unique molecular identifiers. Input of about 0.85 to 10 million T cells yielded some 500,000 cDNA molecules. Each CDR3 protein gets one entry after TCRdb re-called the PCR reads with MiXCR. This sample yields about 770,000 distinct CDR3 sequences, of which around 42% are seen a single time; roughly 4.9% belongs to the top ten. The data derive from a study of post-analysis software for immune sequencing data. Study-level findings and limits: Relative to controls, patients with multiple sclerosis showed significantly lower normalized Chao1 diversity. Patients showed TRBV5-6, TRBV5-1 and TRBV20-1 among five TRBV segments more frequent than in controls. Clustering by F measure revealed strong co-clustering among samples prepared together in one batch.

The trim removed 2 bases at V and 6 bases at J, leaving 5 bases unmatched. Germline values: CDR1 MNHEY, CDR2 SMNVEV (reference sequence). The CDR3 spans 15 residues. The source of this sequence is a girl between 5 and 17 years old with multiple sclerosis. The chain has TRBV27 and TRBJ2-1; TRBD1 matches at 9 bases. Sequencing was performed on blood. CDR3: CASSLRDREANEQFF. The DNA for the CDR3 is TGTGCCAGCAGTTTACGGGACAGGGAGGCCAATGAGCAGTTCTTC.